This T cell receptor (beta chain) comes out of a study of shared clonotypes between healthy human individuals. Nashville, Tennessee was home to all donors, each a Caucasian adult. Samples left unsorted employed around 90 million PBMCs for genomic DNA. The CDR3 has 14 amino acids. In germline, CDR1 is SGHRS, CDR2 YFSETQ. V dropped 0 bases and J dropped 6 bases, with 11 bases sitting between them. Genomic DNA per cell subset filled all wells of several immunoSEQ plates. The table came from immunoSEQ multiplex PCR; TCRdb's copy has only in-frame clones and leaves some out. Seen here are a few hundred thousand clones, about 74% observed once, and the top ten hold more than 10%. Of note for this clone: Its antigen is not identified.

Regarding the study as a whole: Only a few donors were included, so the genetic and exposure-history diversity represented was limited.

The sequencing input was PBMCs. This sequence originates from a woman in her thirties or forties in good health. Some clones in this sample may be carry-over from other donors' samples. The V and J genes are TRBV5-1 and TRBJ2-3, with D possibly matching TRBD1 (6 bases). CDR3 DNA: TGCGCCAGCAGCTTGGGACAGGTGTTGGATACGCAGTATTTT. Its protein is CASSLGQVLDTQYF.